This record concerns one TCR beta chain sequence. Generated by immunoSEQ multiplex PCR, the TCRdb table keeps only in-frame clones and is missing some. The table lists about 500,000 clones, around 82% of them singletons, with 0.013% in the top ten. This record comes from a study of shared T cell receptors in the human thymus. The CDR3 consists of 15 residues. CDR1 is MNHEY, CDR2 SVGAGI, per germline. J lost 6 bases, V lost 2 bases, and 4 bases had no gene match. This same sample was also part of a study on human thymus T cells. Turning to that study: Resections from corrective heart surgery provided thymus tissue.

The sequence came from a boy younger than two with a congenital heart defect. J is TRBJ2-3 and V is TRBV6-5; 11 bases line up with TRBD2. The sequencing input was thymocytes. The CDR3 nucleotides read TGTGCCAGCAGTTACACTAGCGGGAGCTGTGATACGCAGTATTTT. As protein: CASSYTSGSCDTQYF.